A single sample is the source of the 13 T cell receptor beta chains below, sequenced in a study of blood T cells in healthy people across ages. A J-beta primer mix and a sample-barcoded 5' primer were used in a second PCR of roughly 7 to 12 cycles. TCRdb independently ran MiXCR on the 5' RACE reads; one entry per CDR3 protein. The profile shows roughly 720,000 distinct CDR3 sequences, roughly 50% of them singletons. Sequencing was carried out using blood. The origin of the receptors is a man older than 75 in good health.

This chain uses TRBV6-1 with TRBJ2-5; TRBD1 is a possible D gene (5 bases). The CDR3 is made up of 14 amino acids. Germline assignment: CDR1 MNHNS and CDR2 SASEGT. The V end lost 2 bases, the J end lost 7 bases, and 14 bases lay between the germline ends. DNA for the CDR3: TGTGCCAGCAGTGAAAGTGGTGGGGCAGGGACCCAGTACTTC. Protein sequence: CASSESGGAGTQYF.

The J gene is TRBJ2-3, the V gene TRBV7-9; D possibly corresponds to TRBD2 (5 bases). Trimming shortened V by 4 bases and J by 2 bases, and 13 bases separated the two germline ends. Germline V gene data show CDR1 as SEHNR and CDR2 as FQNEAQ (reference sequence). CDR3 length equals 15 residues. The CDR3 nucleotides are TGTGCCAGCAGCTGGTTGGGAGTCGTCACAGATACGCAGTATTTT. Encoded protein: CASSWLGVVTDTQYF.

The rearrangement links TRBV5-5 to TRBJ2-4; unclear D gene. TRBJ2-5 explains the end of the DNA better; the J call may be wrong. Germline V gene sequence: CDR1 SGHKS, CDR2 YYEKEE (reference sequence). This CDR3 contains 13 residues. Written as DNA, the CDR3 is TGTGCCAGCAGACGGGCCGTACAAGAGACCCAGTACTTC. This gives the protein CASRRAVQETQYF.

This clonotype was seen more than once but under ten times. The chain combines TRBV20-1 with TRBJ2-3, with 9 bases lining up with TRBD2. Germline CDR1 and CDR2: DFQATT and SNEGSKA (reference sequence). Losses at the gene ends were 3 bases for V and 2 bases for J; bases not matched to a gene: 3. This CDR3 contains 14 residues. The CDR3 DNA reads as TGCAGTGCTAGCCTAGCGGGGTCCACAGATACGCAGTATTTT. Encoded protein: CSASLAGSTDTQYF.

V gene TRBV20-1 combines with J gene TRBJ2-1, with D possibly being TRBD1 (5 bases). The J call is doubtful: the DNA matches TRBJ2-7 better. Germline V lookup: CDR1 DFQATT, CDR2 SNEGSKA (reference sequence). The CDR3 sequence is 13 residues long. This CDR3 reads CSARDPRTSEQYF. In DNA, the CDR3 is TGCAGTGCTAGAGATCCCAGGACAAGTGAGCAGTACTTC.

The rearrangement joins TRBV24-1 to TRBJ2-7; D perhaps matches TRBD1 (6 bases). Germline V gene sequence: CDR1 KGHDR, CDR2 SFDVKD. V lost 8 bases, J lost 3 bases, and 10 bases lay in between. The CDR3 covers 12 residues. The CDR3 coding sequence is TGTGCCACCACAGAACAGGGCTACGAGCAGTACTTC. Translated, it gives CATTEQGYEQYF.

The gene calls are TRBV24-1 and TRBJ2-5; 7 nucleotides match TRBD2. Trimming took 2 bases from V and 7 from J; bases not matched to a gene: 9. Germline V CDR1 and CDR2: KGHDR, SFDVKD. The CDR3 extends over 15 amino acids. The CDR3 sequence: CATSDSSGTHATQYF. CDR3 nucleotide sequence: TGTGCCACCAGTGATTCAAGCGGGACCCATGCGACCCAGTACTTC.

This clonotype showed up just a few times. CDR3 in DNA: TGTGCCAGTATCCCGGACAGGGGCGATGGCTACACCTTC. Its protein is CASIPDRGDGYTF. This chain joins TRBV2 and TRBJ1-2; 9 positions agree with TRBD1. V was pared by 9 bases and J by 6 bases, with 8 bases of the junction left unmatched. The length of the CDR3 is 13 residues. CDR1 is SNHLY and CDR2 is FYNNEI in the germline V gene.

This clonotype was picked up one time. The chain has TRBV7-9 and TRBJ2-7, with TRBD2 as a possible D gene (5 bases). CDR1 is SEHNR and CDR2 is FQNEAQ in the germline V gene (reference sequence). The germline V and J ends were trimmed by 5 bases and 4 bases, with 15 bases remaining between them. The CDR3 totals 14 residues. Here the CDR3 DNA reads TGTGCCAGCAGCCGATTGACGGGGTTTTACGAGCAGTACTTC. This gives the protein CASSRLTGFYEQYF.

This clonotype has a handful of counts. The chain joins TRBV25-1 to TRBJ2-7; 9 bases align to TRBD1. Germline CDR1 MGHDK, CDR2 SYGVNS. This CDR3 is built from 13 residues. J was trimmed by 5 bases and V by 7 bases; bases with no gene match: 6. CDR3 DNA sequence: TGTGCCAGCAAAGGGGGGGACAGGGACGAGCAGTACTTC. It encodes CASKGGDRDEQYF.

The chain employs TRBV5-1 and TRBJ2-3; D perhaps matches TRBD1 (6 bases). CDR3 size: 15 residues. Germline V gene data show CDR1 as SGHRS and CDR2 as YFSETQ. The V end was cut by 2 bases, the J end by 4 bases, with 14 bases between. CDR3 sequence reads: CASSLTGPRADTQYF. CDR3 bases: TGCGCCAGCAGCTTAACAGGGCCAAGGGCAGATACGCAGTATTTT.

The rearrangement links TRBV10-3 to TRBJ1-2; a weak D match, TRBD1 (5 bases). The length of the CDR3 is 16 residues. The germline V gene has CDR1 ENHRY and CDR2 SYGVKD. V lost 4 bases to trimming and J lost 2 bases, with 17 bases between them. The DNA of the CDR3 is TGTGCCATCAGTGCCCCGGGGGGGGGTCGGAACTATGGCTACACCTTC. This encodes CAISAPGGGRNYGYTF.

Here the CDR3 reads CASSIGSNGYTF. The DNA for the CDR3 is TGTGCCAGTAGTATCGGTAGCAATGGCTACACCTTC. V gene TRBV19 combines with J gene TRBJ1-2; unclear D gene. CDR3 length: 12 residues. CDR1 is LNHDA, CDR2 SQIVND, per germline (reference sequence). Between the trimmed V and J ends, which lost 3 bases and 6 bases, there was a span of 8 bases.